The entry below describes one TCR beta chain. The antigen remains undetermined. Germline lookup yields CDR1 SNHLY and CDR2 FYNNEI. CDR3 size: 13 residues. The V and J ends lost 7 bases and 3 bases, in that order; junction bases with no gene match: 5. The record originates from a study of blood T cells in healthy people across ages. General observations from the study: The study could not conclusively compare naive and antigen-experienced cells, given its unsorted PBMCs. It was held that the diversity estimates obtained from one million T cells were underestimates.

Combining a sample-barcoded 5' primer with a J-beta primer mix, a second PCR ran for 7 to 11 cycles. With 12 random nucleotides, a template-switch adaptor tagged each individual cDNA molecule. Each of the samples gave a minimum of 2.5 million paired-end reads that contained CDR3. In TCRdb, the 5' RACE reads were re-called with MiXCR into one record per CDR3 protein. The table records hundreds of thousands of distinct CDR3 sequences, around 62% of them present only once. This TCR was sampled from a man younger than 40 in good health. Sequenced sample: blood. The chain links TRBV2 to TRBJ2-7, with 8 nucleotides matching TRBD1. The CDR3: CASTGTGRYEQYF. In DNA form, the CDR3 reads TGTGCCAGCACCGGGACAGGCCGCTACGAGCAGTACTTC.